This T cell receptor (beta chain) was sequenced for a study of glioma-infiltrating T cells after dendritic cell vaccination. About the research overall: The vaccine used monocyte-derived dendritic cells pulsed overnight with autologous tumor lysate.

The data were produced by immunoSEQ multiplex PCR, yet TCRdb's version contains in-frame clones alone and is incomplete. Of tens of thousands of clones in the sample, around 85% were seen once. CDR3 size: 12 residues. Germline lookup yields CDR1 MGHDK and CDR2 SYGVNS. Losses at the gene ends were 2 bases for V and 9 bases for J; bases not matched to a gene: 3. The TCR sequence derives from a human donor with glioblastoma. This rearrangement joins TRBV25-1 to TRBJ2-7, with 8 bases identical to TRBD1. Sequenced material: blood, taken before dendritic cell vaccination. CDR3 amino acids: CASSEQGAVQYF. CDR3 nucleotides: TGTGCCAGCAGTGAACAGGGGGCAGTGCAGTACTTC.